Listed below are T cell receptor beta chains from one sample, sequenced in a study of response to subunit inactivated influenza vaccine. TCRdb fed the RT-PCR reads into MiXCR, producing one record per CDR3 protein. The table shows around 570,000 distinct CDR3 sequences, with around 8% occurring only once. This specimen consisted of PBMCs from blood, obtained around 2 years after vaccination. All receptors come from a man between 50 and 69 years old who received an inactivated influenza vaccine. Each CDR3 is given with its conserved first and last residue. Each record gives: clone size, D gene, V gene, J gene, CDR3 DNA, CDR3 protein. The D gene is left open where the match is weak. Some rows mark clone size as missing; the rest say once, few, many or name a class of expanded clone.

size: few
D: NA
V: TRBV4-1
J: TRBJ1-5
DNA: TGCGCCAGCAGCCAAGATAGGTCCAGGTCTGTGAGTCAGCCCCAGCATTTT
CDR3: CASSQDRSRSVSQPQHF

size: few
D: NA
V: TRBV12-3/TRBV12-4
J: TRBJ1-1
DNA: TGTGCCAGCGGTTGGGCTGAAGCTTTCTTT
CDR3: CASGWAEAFF

size: few
D: NA
V: TRBV12-3/TRBV12-4
J: TRBJ2-2
DNA: TGTGCCAGCAGTTTCTTGGGGTCCGGGGAGCTGTTTTTT
CDR3: CASSFLGSGELFF

size: few
D: NA
V: TRBV3-1
J: TRBJ2-1
DNA: TGTGCCAGCAGCCGAAAAAGGGAGCTTAGAAATGAGCAGTTCTTC
CDR3: CASSRKRELRNEQFF

size: few
D: TRBD2
V: TRBV14
J: TRBJ2-3
DNA: TGTGCCAGCAGCTCCAGACTAGCGGGAATAGATACGCAGTATTTT
CDR3: CASSSRLAGIDTQYF

size: NA
D: TRBD2
V: TRBV10-3
J: TRBJ2-1
DNA: TGTGCCATCAGTTATGCCGGGACTAGCGGGACCTACAATGAGCAGTTCTTC
CDR3: CAISYAGTSGTYNEQFF

size: NA
D: TRBD2
V: TRBV29-1
J: TRBJ2-7
DNA: TGCAGCGTACAGGGGACTAGCGGACCAACCGAGCAGTACTTC
CDR3: CSVQGTSGPTEQYF

size: many
D: NA
V: TRBV12-3/TRBV12-4
J: TRBJ2-7
DNA: TGTGCCAGCAGTTTTTCTCGCTCCTACGAGCAGTACTTC
CDR3: CASSFSRSYEQYF

size: many
D: NA
V: TRBV20-1
J: TRBJ2-5
DNA: TGCAGTGCTAGAGGGCTAAAGGACTCAAGAGAGACCCAGTACTTC
CDR3: CSARGLKDSRETQYF

size: many
D: NA
V: TRBV29-1
J: TRBJ1-1
DNA: TGCAGCGCCATAGCCGGGGGGACTGAAGCTTTCTTT
CDR3: CSAIAGGTEAFF

size: NA
D: TRBD1
V: TRBV3-1
J: TRBJ1-2
DNA: TGTGCCAGCAGCCATAGGACAGGGTTTGGCTACACCTTC
CDR3: CASSHRTGFGYTF

size: few
D: NA
V: TRBV7-6
J: TRBJ2-7
DNA: TGTGCCAGCAGCTTTTTCTACTTCGATACGGTTCCGTACGAGCAGTACTTC
CDR3: CASSFFYFDTVPYEQYF

size: NA
D: NA
V: TRBV5-1
J: TRBJ1-2
DNA: TGCGCCAGCAGCTTGGCGGGGAATGGCTACACCTTC
CDR3: CASSLAGNGYTF

size: few
D: NA
V: TRBV6-5
J: TRBJ1-2
DNA: TGTGCCAGCAGTTACGCGGGCTCAGGCTACACCTTC
CDR3: CASSYAGSGYTF

size: many
D: NA
V: TRBV5-1
J: TRBJ2-5
DNA: TGCGCCAGCAGCCCCCAGGACCCCCAAGAGACCCAGTACTTC
CDR3: CASSPQDPQETQYF

size: NA
D: NA
V: TRBV2
J: TRBJ2-5
DNA: TGTGCCAGCAGGGACTTCGAGTCTCAAGAGACCCAGTACTTC
CDR3: CASRDFESQETQYF

size: few
D: NA
V: TRBV20-1
J: TRBJ1-1
DNA: TGCAGTGCTAGGCTTATTAAGATTGGAGGGACTGAAGCTTTCTTT
CDR3: CSARLIKIGGTEAFF

size: many
D: NA
V: TRBV5-6
J: TRBJ2-7
DNA: TGTGCCAGCAGCAAACCCGCCCACGAGCAGTACTTC
CDR3: CASSKPAHEQYF

size: many
D: TRBD2
V: TRBV4-3
J: TRBJ2-5
DNA: TGCGCCAGCAGCCCCCGACTAGCGGGAGGTACACAAGAGACCCAGTACTTC
CDR3: CASSPRLAGGTQETQYF

size: few
D: TRBD1
V: TRBV6-1
J: TRBJ2-5
DNA: TGTGCCAGCAGTGTCGGACAGGGGAGGCAAGAGACCCAGTACTTC
CDR3: CASSVGQGRQETQYF

size: many
D: TRBD2
V: TRBV20-1
J: TRBJ2-7
DNA: TGCAGCGGGACTAGCGAAACCTACGAGCAGTACTTC
CDR3: CSGTSETYEQYF

size: few
D: TRBD1
V: TRBV7-9
J: TRBJ1-5
DNA: TGTGCCAGCAGCTCGGGACAGTCCGGTCAGCCCCAGCATTTT
CDR3: CASSSGQSGQPQHF

size: NA
D: NA
V: TRBV30
J: TRBJ2-3
DNA: TGTGCCTGGAGTGGAAATAGCCCAGATACGCAGTATTTT
CDR3: CAWSGNSPDTQYF

size: few
D: NA
V: TRBV27
J: TRBJ2-1
DNA: TGTGCCAGCAGTTTATCGCCACGCAATGAGCAGTTCTTC
CDR3: CASSLSPRNEQFF

size: many
D: NA
V: TRBV28
J: TRBJ1-6
DNA: TGTGCCAGCAGTATTCGGGGGAGTAATTCACCCCTCCACTTT
CDR3: CASSIRGSNSPLHF

size: NA
D: NA
V: TRBV20-1
J: TRBJ2-1
DNA: TGCAGTGCCACCGGCGGGGCAAACAATGAGCAGTTCTTC
CDR3: CSATGGANNEQFF

size: few
D: NA
V: TRBV20-1
J: TRBJ1-5
DNA: TGCAGTGCTAGAGGCGGGGGGTATCAGCCCCAGCATTTT
CDR3: CSARGGGYQPQHF

size: NA
D: TRBD1
V: TRBV11-1
J: TRBJ1-1
DNA: TGTGCCAGCAGCTTAGAGGGACAGGGTTTCACTGAAGCTTTCTTT
CDR3: CASSLEGQGFTEAFF

size: NA
D: NA
V: TRBV4-3
J: TRBJ2-2
DNA: TGCGCCAGCAGCCAAGATTTAATCATTAGGACCGGGGAGCTGTTTTTT
CDR3: CASSQDLIIRTGELFF

size: few
D: TRBD2
V: TRBV11-1
J: TRBJ2-5
DNA: TGTGCCAGCAGCCGAATTCCCCGACTAGCGGGAGACCAAGAGACCCAGTACTTC
CDR3: CASSRIPRLAGDQETQYF

size: few
D: NA
V: TRBV13
J: TRBJ1-1
DNA: TGTGCCAGCAGCTTACAGGGGTCAGGGCCTCTAACATCTGAAGCTTTCTTT
CDR3: CASSLQGSGPLTSEAFF

size: once
D: NA
V: TRBV24-1
J: TRBJ2-1
DNA: TGTGCCACCAGTGATCGGGCCGGGACCGCCTCCTACAATGAGCAGTTCTTC
CDR3: CATSDRAGTASYNEQFF

size: many
D: NA
V: TRBV7-2
J: TRBJ2-2
DNA: TGTGCCAGCAGCCACGAGTGGAGCACCGGGGAGCTGTTTTTT
CDR3: CASSHEWSTGELFF

size: NA
D: NA
V: TRBV7-2
J: TRBJ2-7
DNA: TGTGCCAGCAGCGACACAACCACCTCCTACGAGCAGTACTTC
CDR3: CASSDTTTSYEQYF

size: few
D: TRBD1
V: TRBV7-9
J: TRBJ2-1
DNA: TGTGCCAGCACCCCGGGACAGGGTTACAATGAGCAGTTCTTC
CDR3: CASTPGQGYNEQFF

size: many
D: NA
V: TRBV19
J: TRBJ1-1
DNA: TGTGCCAGTAGTATGGCCGGAGGGAACACTGAAGCTTTCTTT
CDR3: CASSMAGGNTEAFF

size: many
D: NA
V: TRBV5-6
J: TRBJ2-7
DNA: TGTGCCAGCAGCTCGGGTCCTGGCGAGCAGTACTTC
CDR3: CASSSGPGEQYF

size: NA
D: TRBD2
V: TRBV29-1
J: TRBJ2-3
DNA: TGCAGCGCCGGACTAGCGGGAGGGCAAGCAGATACGCAGTATTTT
CDR3: CSAGLAGGQADTQYF

size: few
D: NA
V: TRBV2
J: TRBJ2-2
DNA: TGTGCCAGCAGTGGTAGGTCGGATGGTATCGGGGAGCTGTTTTTT
CDR3: CASSGRSDGIGELFF

size: many
D: NA
V: TRBV4-3
J: TRBJ2-5
DNA: TGCGCCAGCAGCCAAGGGCGCCTACCCCAAGAGACCCAGTACTTC
CDR3: CASSQGRLPQETQYF

size: many
D: NA
V: TRBV12-3/TRBV12-4
J: TRBJ1-1
DNA: TGTGCCAGCAGGATTTATCCTGGACTGAACACTGAAGCTTTCTTT
CDR3: CASRIYPGLNTEAFF

size: NA
D: NA
V: TRBV18
J: TRBJ1-5
DNA: TGTGCCAGCTCACTGGGACCTGGAGGAAGCAATCAGCCCCAGCATTTT
CDR3: CASSLGPGGSNQPQHF

size: few
D: NA
V: TRBV20-1
J: TRBJ2-4
DNA: TGCAGTGCTAGAGAGGGTAGCGGAAGAATTCAGTACTTC
CDR3: CSAREGSGRIQYF

size: many
D: NA
V: TRBV7-2
J: TRBJ1-1
DNA: TGTGCCAGCAGCTTTCAGATAGACAGAATGAACACTGAAGCTTTCTTT
CDR3: CASSFQIDRMNTEAFF

size: few
D: NA
V: TRBV5-1
J: TRBJ2-2
DNA: TGCGCCAGCAGCTTGAAGAGCAACACCGGGGAGCTGTTTTTT
CDR3: CASSLKSNTGELFF

size: many
D: TRBD2
V: TRBV7-6
J: TRBJ2-1
DNA: TGTGCCAGCAGCTTGACTAGCGGGGGCCTAAACAATGAGCAGTTCTTC
CDR3: CASSLTSGGLNNEQFF

size: NA
D: TRBD2
V: TRBV19
J: TRBJ2-7
DNA: TGTGCCAGTAGTACGGGACTAGCCGGCGAGCAGTACTTC
CDR3: CASSTGLAGEQYF

size: NA
D: NA
V: TRBV10-2
J: TRBJ1-1
DNA: TGCGCCAGCAGTGAGTTCGGGGCGAACACTGAAGCTTTCTTT
CDR3: CASSEFGANTEAFF

size: NA
D: NA
V: TRBV7-2
J: TRBJ2-3
DNA: TGTGCCAGCAGCTTAGCAGGCTACCCCGTGATGGATACGCAGTATTTT
CDR3: CASSLAGYPVMDTQYF

size: NA
D: NA
V: TRBV5-5
J: TRBJ2-5
DNA: TGTGCCAGCGGGTCTCCAGGGATAGGAGAGACCCAGTACTTC
CDR3: CASGSPGIGETQYF

size: NA
D: NA
V: TRBV5-5
J: TRBJ1-1
DNA: TGTGCCAGCAGCCGGGGGGTAACAGGGTACACTGAAGCTTTCTTT
CDR3: CASSRGVTGYTEAFF

size: few
D: TRBD2
V: TRBV5-1
J: TRBJ2-3
DNA: TGCGCCAGCAGCTTGGAGGGACTAGCAACAGATACGCAGTATTTT
CDR3: CASSLEGLATDTQYF

size: NA
D: NA
V: TRBV12-3/TRBV12-4
J: TRBJ1-2
DNA: TGTGCCAGCAGTTCAGGGTACACGAACTATGGCTACACCTTC
CDR3: CASSSGYTNYGYTF

size: few
D: NA
V: TRBV6-1
J: TRBJ1-2
DNA: TGTGCCAGCTGGTCCAACGCTAACTATGGCTACACCTTC
CDR3: CASWSNANYGYTF